The sequence of this TCR beta chain was determined in a study of blood T cells in healthy people across ages. This clonotype was observed a few times. Germline lookup yields CDR1 MGHRA and CDR2 YSYEKL. This CDR3 contains 15 residues. Trimming cost V 0 bases and J 2 bases, with 9 bases left between them. The use of a sample-barcoded 5' primer and a J-beta primer mix characterized a second PCR of roughly 6 to 11 cycles. TCRdb analysed the 5' RACE reads with MiXCR anew, one entry per CDR3 protein. The table has hundreds of thousands of distinct CDR3 sequences, 58% seen once. This rearrangement joins TRBV4-1 to TRBJ2-3; perhaps TRBD1 as D (5 bases). Sequences were obtained from blood. The sequence derives from a man in his fifties or sixties in good health. CDR3 in DNA: TGCGCCAGCAGCCAAGAAAACAGGATCACAGATACGCAGTATTTT. Its protein product is CASSQENRITDTQYF.